Listed below are T cell receptor beta chains from one sample, sequenced in a study of a mutant IDH1 vaccine in newly diagnosed glioma. Assay used: immunoSEQ multiplex PCR; TCRdb lists only in-frame clones, some missing. The sample shows tens of thousands of clones, approximately 86% of them seen only once. These receptors have no known antigen. The sample in question was PBMCs, obtained from a glioma patient whose treatment included an IDH1 peptide vaccine. Receptor source: a man aged 30-40 years with glioma. The CDR3 runs from the conserved cysteine through the conserved F or W. D genes are given only for firm matches. Clone size is given for some rows only: seen once, a few or many times, or a class if the clone is expanded.

v_gene	d_gene	j_gene	len	abundance	CDR3aa	CDR3nt
TRBV11-3	TRBD2	TRBJ2-3	18	.	CASSLGPAGDPSTDTQYF	TGTGCCAGCAGCTTAGGGCCAGCGGGGGACCCTAGCACAGATACGCAGTATTTT
TRBV9	.	TRBJ2-1	18	.	CASSPSYLGGPSYNEQFF	TGTGCCAGCAGCCCCTCATACCTCGGGGGGCCTTCCTACAATGAGCAGTTCTTC
TRBV7-9	.	TRBJ2-7	15	.	CASSQEKRANHEQYF	TGTGCCAGCAGCCAGGAAAAGAGGGCCAACCACGAGCAGTACTTC
TRBV9	.	TRBJ2-7	15	.	CASSPGGRVLYEQYF	TGTGCCAGCAGCCCGGGGGGCCGGGTCCTCTACGAGCAGTACTTC
TRBV6-5	.	TRBJ1-2	11	.	CASSYGGGYTF	TGTGCCAGCAGTTACGGGGGAGGCTACACCTTC
TRBV10-2	TRBD2	TRBJ2-1	16	once	CASSERLAGPYNEQFF	TGCGCCAGCAGTGAGAGACTAGCGGGCCCTTACAATGAGCAGTTCTTC
TRBV4-3	TRBD2	TRBJ2-3	18	.	CASSQEVFSGGVADTQYF	TGCGCCAGCAGCCAAGAAGTCTTTAGCGGGGGAGTAGCAGATACGCAGTATTTT
TRBV19	TRBD2	TRBJ2-7	19	.	CASSRFSGTSASHDYEQYF	TGTGCCAGTAGCCGATTTTCCGGGACTAGCGCCTCTCACGACTACGAGCAGTACTTC
TRBV15	.	TRBJ2-3	16	.	CATSPRPAGRTDTQYF	TGTGCCACCAGCCCACGCCCGGCAGGGCGGACAGATACGCAGTATTTT
TRBV4-2	TRBD1	TRBJ2-1	16	.	CASSQQGQGSYNEQFF	TGTGCCAGCAGCCAACAGGGACAGGGGTCCTACAATGAGCAGTTCTTC
TRBV30	TRBD1	TRBJ1-6	13	.	CAWSSGGNSPLHF	TGTGCCTGGAGTTCAGGGGGCAATTCACCCCTCCACTTT
TRBV4-2	.	TRBJ1-2	14	few	CASSQGGGPYGYTF	TGTGCCAGCAGCCAGGGGGGCGGTCCTTATGGCTACACCTTC
TRBV21-1	.	TRBJ1-4	16	.	CASRVRMGGRGEKLFF	TGTGCCAGCAGAGTCAGGATGGGGGGCCGGGGTGAAAAACTGTTTTTT
TRBV28	.	TRBJ1-5	16	.	CASRDTERGGNQPQHF	TGTGCCAGCAGAGACACTGAAAGAGGAGGCAATCAGCCCCAGCATTTT
TRBV6-4	.	TRBJ2-1	14	.	CASRAEDGDKEQFF	TGTGCCAGCAGAGCGGAGGACGGGGACAAGGAGCAGTTCTTC
TRBV10-3	.	TRBJ1-5	14	.	CAISESVFSQPQHF	TGTGCCATCAGTGAGTCAGTTTTTTCTCAGCCCCAGCATTTT
TRBV29-1	.	TRBJ2-2	16	.	CSVEEGAGTATGELFF	TGCAGCGTTGAAGAAGGGGCAGGGACCGCCACCGGGGAGCTGTTTTTT
TRBV5-1	.	TRBJ2-7	14	.	CASSLGQGGDEQYF	TGCGCCAGCAGCTTGGGGCAGGGAGGAGACGAGCAGTACTTC
TRBV7-2	.	TRBJ2-5	14	few	CASSLLTREETQYF	TGTGCCAGCAGCTTACTAACCAGGGAAGAGACCCAGTACTTC
TRBV7-2	.	TRBJ1-1	13	few	CASSLQGATEAFF	TGTGCCAGCAGCTTACAGGGAGCCACTGAAGCTTTCTTT
TRBV7-9	.	TRBJ1-5	12	.	CASSSNRLDQHF	TGTGCCAGCAGCTCAAACCGACTGGACCAGCATTTT
TRBV4-2	.	TRBJ2-3	15	.	CASSRGPIKPDTQYF	TGTGCCAGCAGTAGAGGGCCTATAAAACCCGATACGCAGTATTTT
TRBV28	TRBD2	TRBJ2-1	17	once	CASSLYPSGGSYNEQFF	TGTGCCAGCAGTTTATACCCTAGCGGAGGCTCCTACAATGAGCAGTTCTTC
TRBV4-1	TRBD2	TRBJ2-1	16	.	CASSQSGRAFYNEQFF	TGCGCCAGCAGCCAGAGCGGGAGGGCCTTCTACAATGAGCAGTTCTTC
TRBV7-2	.	TRBJ2-2	15	.	CASSLGSRVTGELFF	TGTGCCAGCAGCTTAGGATCCCGGGTCACCGGGGAGCTGTTTTTT
TRBV2	TRBD2	TRBJ2-5	13	.	CATLAGVQETQYF	TGTGCCACGTTAGCGGGGGTCCAAGAGACCCAGTACTTC
TRBV7-6	TRBD2	TRBJ2-1	17	.	CASSLPRRGAGGHEQFF	TGTGCCAGCAGCCTTCCCCGGAGGGGTGCGGGGGGCCATGAGCAGTTCTTC
TRBV6-6	TRBD2	TRBJ2-3	16	.	CASSFVSGGPHHTQYF	TGTGCCAGCAGCTTCGTAAGCGGGGGGCCGCACCATACGCAGTATTTT
TRBV15	.	TRBJ2-5	14	.	CATRVGRLQETQYF	TGTGCCACCAGGGTCGGCCGGCTACAAGAGACCCAGTACTTC
TRBV30	.	TRBJ2-2	13	.	CAWGRGFAGELFF	TGTGCCTGGGGAAGGGGGTTCGCCGGGGAGCTGTTTTTT
TRBV28	TRBD1	TRBJ1-5	15	few	CASSSDREESQPQHF	TGTGCCAGCAGTTCGGACAGGGAGGAAAGTCAGCCCCAGCATTTT
TRBV6-1	TRBD1	TRBJ1-2	13	few	CASTMDRVRGYTF	TGTGCCAGCACCATGGACAGGGTACGGGGCTACACCTTC
TRBV30	.	TRBJ2-3	11	.	CAWRGIDTQYF	TGTGCCTGGCGAGGTATCGATACGCAGTATTTT
TRBV4-2	TRBD1	TRBJ1-5	16	few	CASSQETGTGRQPQHF	TGTGCCAGCAGCCAAGAAACCGGGACAGGGCGACAGCCCCAGCATTTT
TRBV6-4	.	TRBJ2-3	14	.	CASSDGQGTDTQYF	TGTGCCAGCAGTGATGGGCAGGGAACAGATACGCAGTATTTT
TRBV6-1	.	TRBJ2-1	11	.	CASSGGPEQFF	TGTGCCAGCAGTGGGGGCCCTGAGCAGTTCTTC
TRBV7-2	.	TRBJ1-2	12	.	CASSANNYGYTF	TGTGCCAGCAGCGCTAATAACTATGGCTACACCTTC
TRBV19	.	TRBJ2-1	16	.	CASRRIADSSYNEQFF	TGTGCCAGTAGACGAATAGCGGATAGCTCCTACAATGAGCAGTTCTTC
TRBV28	.	TRBJ1-4	14	few	CASRDSFTNEKLFF	TGTGCCAGCAGAGACAGTTTTACTAATGAAAAACTGTTTTTT
TRBV13	TRBD1	TRBJ1-4	16	.	CASSARDRVPNEKLFF	TGTGCCAGCAGCGCCCGAGACAGGGTTCCTAATGAAAAACTGTTTTTT
TRBV7-2	TRBD2	TRBJ2-7	18	.	CASSLDRGLAGGSYEQYF	TGTGCCAGCAGCTTAGACAGGGGGCTAGCGGGAGGCTCCTACGAGCAGTACTTC